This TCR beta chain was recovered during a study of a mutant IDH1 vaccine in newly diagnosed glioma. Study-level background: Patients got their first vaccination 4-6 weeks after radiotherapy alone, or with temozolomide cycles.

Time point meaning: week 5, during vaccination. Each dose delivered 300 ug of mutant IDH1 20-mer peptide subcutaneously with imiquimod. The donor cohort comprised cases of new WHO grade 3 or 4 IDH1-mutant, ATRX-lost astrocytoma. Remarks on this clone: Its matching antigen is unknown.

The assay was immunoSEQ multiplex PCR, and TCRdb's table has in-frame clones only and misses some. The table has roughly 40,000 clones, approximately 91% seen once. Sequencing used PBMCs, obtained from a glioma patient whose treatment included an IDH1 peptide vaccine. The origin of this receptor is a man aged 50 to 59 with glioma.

The CDR3 DNA follows: TGTGCCAGCAGTTCTGATAGGTTTTCCAATGAAAAACTGTTTTTT. Amino acids: CASSSDRFSNEKLFF. The chain has TRBV6-1 and TRBJ1-4, with D uncertain. The length of the CDR3 is 15 residues. Germline CDR1 is MNHNS and CDR2 is SASEGT. V lost 5 bases, J lost 5 bases, and 15 bases lay in between.